The 12 T cell receptor beta chains given below trace back to one sample, sequenced in a study of blood T cell repertoires in COVID-19. TCRdb's table, derived via immunoSEQ multiplex PCR, lists solely in-frame clones and lacks some. Of roughly 180,000 clones listed, about 75% were seen once; the top ten hold about 9%. The sample was peripheral blood. The receptors here all came from a woman between 50 and 59 years old with active or convalescent COVID-19.

The rearrangement links TRBV28 to TRBJ1-2; D not resolved. CDR3 length: 12 amino acids. Germline values: CDR1 MDHEN, CDR2 SYDVKM. The V and J ends lost 3 bases and 6 bases respectively, with 8 bases between them. This chain's CDR3 is CASSLEGDGYTF. The CDR3 DNA sequence: TGTGCCAGCAGTTTGGAGGGCGATGGCTACACCTTC.

V is TRBV19 and J is TRBJ1-5; no firm D call. Germline loops: CDR1 LNHDA, CDR2 SQIVND (reference sequence). The CDR3 sequence is 14 residues long. Trimming removed 3 bases at V and 4 bases at J, with 10 bases between. The CDR3 DNA follows: TGTGCCAGTAGTATGACCAGGTTGAATCAGCCCCAGCATTTT. It specifies CASSMTRLNQPQHF.

The genes are TRBV10-2 and TRBJ2-7, with D perhaps TRBD2 (5 bases). This CDR3 comprises 14 residues. V was clipped by 1 base and J by 1 base, with 8 bases between them. CDR1 is WSHSY and CDR2 is SAAADI in the germline V gene. CDR3 nucleotide sequence: TGCGCCAGCAGTGAGTATAGCGATTCCTACGAGCAGTACTTC. Translated: CASSEYSDSYEQYF.

The chain uses TRBV6-2 or TRBV6-3 and TRBJ2-7; 9 nucleotides agree with TRBD2. This CDR3 has 15 amino acids. Trimming at V came to 5 bases and at J to 3 bases, leaving 8 bases not matched to a gene. Per the germline V gene, CDR1 is MNHEY and CDR2 is SVGEGT. The DNA for the CDR3 is TGTGCCAGCAGTCACCCGGGACTAGCTGTCTACGAGCAGTACTTC. Translation gives CASSHPGLAVYEQYF.

The sample holds a few counts of this clone. The V gene is TRBV11-2, the J gene TRBJ2-1; 7 nucleotides match TRBD2. This CDR3 is 15 amino acids long. V shed 5 bases, J shed 2 bases, and the junction held 6 bases outside the gene matches. The germline gives CDR1 SGHAT, CDR2 FQNNGV. CDR3 residues: CASSRTSGTYNEQFF. In DNA, the CDR3 is TGTGCCAGCAGCCGAACGAGCGGGACCTACAATGAGCAGTTCTTC.

This clone has a handful of counts. V and J are TRBV6-5 and TRBJ1-1; TRBD1 might be the D (5 bases). Germline V gene sequence: CDR1 MNHEY, CDR2 SVGAGI. The CDR3 spans 14 residues. The V end lost 2 bases, the J end lost 1 base, and 8 bases lay between the germline ends. The CDR3, as DNA: TGTGCCAGCAGTTACCGTCAGGGGAACACTGAAGCTTTCTTT. It yields the protein CASSYRQGNTEAFF.

This clone was found a few times. The gene calls are TRBV6-5 and TRBJ1-4; D gene ambiguous. The CDR3 has 15 amino acids. Between the trimmed V and J ends, which lost 0 bases and 3 bases, there was a span of 8 bases. The germline V gene encodes CDR1 MNHEY and CDR2 SVGAGI. The DNA for the CDR3 is TGTGCCAGCAGTTACTCGAGCCGGGCTAATGAAAAACTGTTTTTT. As protein: CASSYSSRANEKLFF.

Many counts were recorded for this clone. This chain connects TRBV5-1 to TRBJ2-7; TRBD2 might be the D (5 bases). V was pared by 4 bases and J by 2 bases, with 19 bases between. The germline CDR1 and CDR2 sequences are SGHRS and YFSETQ. The CDR3 extends over 16 amino acids. The CDR3 DNA sequence: TGCGCCAGCAGCACCGGACTCCCCCGGGCAGCCTACGAGCAGTACTTC. Amino acid sequence: CASSTGLPRAAYEQYF. Variable domain in full (rest from reference TRBV5-1 and TRBJ2-7): KAGVTQTPRYLIKTRGQQVTLSCSPISGHRSVSWYQQTPGQGLQFLFEYFSETQRNKGNFPGRFSGRQFSNSRSEMNVSTLELGDSALYLCASSTGLPRAAYEQYFGPGTRLTVT.

The chain combines TRBV5-6 with TRBJ1-6; 7 bases match TRBD1. CDR3 length equals 15 residues. Germline V gene sequence: CDR1 SGHDT, CDR2 YYEEEE. J lost 3 bases, V lost 5 bases, and 5 bases had no gene match. DNA of the CDR3: TGTGCCAGCAGTGAGGGACAGCGCTATAATTCACCCCTCCACTTT. Translation: CASSEGQRYNSPLHF.

This chain connects TRBV9 to TRBJ1-2; the match to TRBD1 covers 9 bases. The length of the CDR3 is 17 residues. Germline trimming cut 0 bases from V and 4 bases from J; bases unmatched to any gene: 10. Germline V gene data show CDR1 as SGDLS and CDR2 as YYNGEE. The CDR3 DNA sequence: TGTGCCAGCAGCGTAGCTGTACAGGGGGCAACGGGCTATGGCTACACCTTC. Protein product: CASSVAVQGATGYGYTF.

The chain joins TRBV18 to TRBJ1-2, with 8 bases fitting TRBD1. Trimming removed 6 bases from V and 7 bases from J; junction bases left unmatched: 10. The CDR3 has 14 residues. Germline V gene sequence: CDR1 KGHSH, CDR2 LQKENI. CDR3 region: CASSETGAPGGYTF. CDR3 DNA: TGTGCCAGCTCGGAGACAGGGGCACCCGGTGGCTACACCTTC.

This chain links TRBV7-2 with TRBJ1-5; no clear D. Trimming stripped 6 bases from V and 4 bases from J, with 7 bases between. Germline CDR1 and CDR2: SGHTA and FQGNSA. CDR3 size: 12 residues. DNA of the CDR3: TGTGCCAGCAGTCGCGCTAATCAGCCCCAGCATTTT. Protein: CASSRANQPQHF.